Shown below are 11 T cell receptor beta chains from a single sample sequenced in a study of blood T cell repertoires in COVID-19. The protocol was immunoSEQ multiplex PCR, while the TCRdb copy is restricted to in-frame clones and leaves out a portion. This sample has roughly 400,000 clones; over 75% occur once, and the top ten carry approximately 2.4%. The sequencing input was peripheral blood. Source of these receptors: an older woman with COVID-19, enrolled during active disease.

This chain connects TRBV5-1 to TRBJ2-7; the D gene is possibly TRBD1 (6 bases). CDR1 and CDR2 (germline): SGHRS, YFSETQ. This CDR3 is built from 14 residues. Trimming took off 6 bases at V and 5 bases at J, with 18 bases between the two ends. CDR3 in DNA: TGCGCCAGCATGAGGACGTCAGGGGCCCACGAGCAGTACTTC. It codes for CASMRTSGAHEQYF.

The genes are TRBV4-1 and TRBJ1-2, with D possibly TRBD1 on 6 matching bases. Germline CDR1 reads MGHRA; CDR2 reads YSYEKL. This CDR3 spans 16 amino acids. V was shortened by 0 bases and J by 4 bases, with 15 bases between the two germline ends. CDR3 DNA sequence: TGCGCCAGCAGCCAAGAAGGGAGCAGGGGAAGCTATGGCTACACCTTC. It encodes CASSQEGSRGSYGYTF.

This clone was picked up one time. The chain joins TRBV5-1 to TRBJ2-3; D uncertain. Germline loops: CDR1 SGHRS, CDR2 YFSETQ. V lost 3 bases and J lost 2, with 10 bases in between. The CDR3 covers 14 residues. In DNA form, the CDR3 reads TGCGCCAGCAGCTATCAGGCAATCACAGATACGCAGTATTTT. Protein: CASSYQAITDTQYF.

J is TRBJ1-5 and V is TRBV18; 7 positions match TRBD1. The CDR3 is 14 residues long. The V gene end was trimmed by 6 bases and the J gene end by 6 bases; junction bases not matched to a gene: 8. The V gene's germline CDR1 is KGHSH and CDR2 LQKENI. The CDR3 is CASSPGQPPQPQHF. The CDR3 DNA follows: TGTGCCAGCTCGCCGGGACAGCCACCTCAGCCCCAGCATTTT.

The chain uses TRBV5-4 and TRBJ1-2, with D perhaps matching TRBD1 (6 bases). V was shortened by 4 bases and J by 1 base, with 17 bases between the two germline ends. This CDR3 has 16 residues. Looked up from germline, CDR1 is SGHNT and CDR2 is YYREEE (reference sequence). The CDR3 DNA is TGTGCCAGCAGCCCCGGGGACAACGCCCATAACTATGGCTACACCTTC. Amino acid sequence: CASSPGDNAHNYGYTF. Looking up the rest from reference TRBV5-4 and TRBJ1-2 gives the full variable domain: ETGVTQSPTHLIKTRGQQVTLRCSSQSGHNTVSWYQQALGQGPQFIFQYYREEENGRGNFPPRFSGLQFPNYSSELNVNALELDDSALYLCASSPGDNAHNYGYTFGSGTRLTVV.

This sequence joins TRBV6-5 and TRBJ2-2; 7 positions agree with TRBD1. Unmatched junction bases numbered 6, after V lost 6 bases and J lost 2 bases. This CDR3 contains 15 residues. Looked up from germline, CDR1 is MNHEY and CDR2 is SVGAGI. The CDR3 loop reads CASSLGDRNTGELFF. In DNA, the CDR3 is TGTGCCAGCAGCCTAGGGGACAGAAACACCGGGGAGCTGTTTTTT.

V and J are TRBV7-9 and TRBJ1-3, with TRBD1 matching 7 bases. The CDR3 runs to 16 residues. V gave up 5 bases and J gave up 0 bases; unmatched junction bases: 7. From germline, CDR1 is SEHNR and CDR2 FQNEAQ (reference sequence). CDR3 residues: CASSRNRGPSGNTIYF. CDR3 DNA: TGTGCCAGCAGCAGGAACAGGGGTCCCTCTGGAAACACCATATATTTT.

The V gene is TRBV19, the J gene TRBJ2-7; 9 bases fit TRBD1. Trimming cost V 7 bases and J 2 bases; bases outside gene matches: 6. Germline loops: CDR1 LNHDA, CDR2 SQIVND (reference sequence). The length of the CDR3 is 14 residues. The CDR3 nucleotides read TGTGCCAGTAAATTCGGGACAGGGCCCTACGAGCAGTACTTC. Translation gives CASKFGTGPYEQYF. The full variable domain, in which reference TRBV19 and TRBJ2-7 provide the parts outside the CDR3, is DGGITQSPKYLFRKEGQNVTLSCEQNLNHDAMYWYRQDPGQGLRLIYYSQIVNDFQKGDIAEGYSVSREKKESFPLTVTSAQKNPTAFYLCASKFGTGPYEQYFGPGTRLTVT.

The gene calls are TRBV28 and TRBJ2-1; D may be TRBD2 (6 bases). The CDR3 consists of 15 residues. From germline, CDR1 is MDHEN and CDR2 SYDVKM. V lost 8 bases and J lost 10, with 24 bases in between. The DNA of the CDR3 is TGTGCCAGCGGGCGAATCGGGGGAGGTGATGCAGAGCAGTTCTTC. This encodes CASGRIGGGDAEQFF. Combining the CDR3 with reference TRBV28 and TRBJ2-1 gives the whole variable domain DVKVTQSSRYLVKRTGEKVFLECVQDMDHENMFWYRQDPGLGLRLIYFSYDVKMKEKGDIPEGYSVSREKKERFSLILESASTNQTSMYLCASGRIGGGDAEQFFGPGTRLTVL.

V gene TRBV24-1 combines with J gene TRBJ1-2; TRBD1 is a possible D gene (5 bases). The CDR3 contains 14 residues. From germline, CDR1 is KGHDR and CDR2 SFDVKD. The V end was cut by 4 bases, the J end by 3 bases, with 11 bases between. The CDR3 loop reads CATSEQGVDYGYTF. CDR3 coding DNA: TGTGCCACCAGTGAACAAGGGGTAGACTATGGCTACACCTTC.

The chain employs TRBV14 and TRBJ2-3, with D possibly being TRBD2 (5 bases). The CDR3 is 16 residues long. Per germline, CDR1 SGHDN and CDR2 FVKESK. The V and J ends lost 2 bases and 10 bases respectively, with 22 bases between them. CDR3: CASSQYGVGSSYAQYF. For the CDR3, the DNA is TGTGCCAGCAGCCAATACGGGGTGGGATCTAGCTATGCGCAGTATTTT.